These T cell receptor beta chains were read from a single sample in a study of spatial heterogeneity in lung cancer. In TCRdb, the 5' RACE reads were re-called with MiXCR into one record per CDR3 protein. The data contain roughly 5,300 distinct CDR3 sequences, approximately 8% of them singletons. The source was lung tumor tissue, collected at surgery. Every receptor here comes from a female donor with early-stage non-small cell lung cancer. The conserved cysteine and the conserved F or W are not part of the CDR3 here.

v_call	cdr3_aa
TRBV2	ASSVGSGSQETQY
TRBV7-9	ASSPDSFSTDTQY
TRBV10-3	AISRLAGGTDTQY
TRBV7-6	ASSTPGLGVDTQY
TRBV5-6	ASSLFAGGPSETQY
TRBV15	ATAQGFKEKLF
TRBV7-3	ASSLGLAQDTQY
TRBV20-1	SARQQPNYGYT
TRBV6-6	ASRLRDRGDQPQH
TRBV7-3	ASSLDRNTEAF
TRBV12-3/TRBV12-4	ASSLGNHQPQH
TRBV29-1	SVEEIGEQV
TRBV20-1	SATTGLDMNTEAF
TRBV6-1	ASSAYGQGAYEQY
TRBV28	ASSPGDGANVLT
TRBV9	ASSVDSRPSSGNTIY
TRBV14	ASSPTRRLEYNEQF
TRBV14	ASSQVSLANTGELF
TRBV5-1	ASSLGASGNTGELF
TRBV5-1	ASSQDSGAAGETDTQY
TRBV12-3/TRBV12-4	ASSSELGGARNNEQF
TRBV20-1	SAFSGKGSYNEQF
TRBV10-3	AISVDRGSETQY
TRBV29-1	SVVIGEAF
TRBV28	ASSPPDRVHEQY
TRBV7-2	ASRRTGTANTEAF
TRBV15	ATSREKGEAETQY
TRBV29-1	SAGGAGGINYGYT
TRBV28	ASSSPTGVLGTEAF
TRBV4-1	ASSQEPGWNSPLH
TRBV5-1	ASSLAAGEDIQY
TRBV9	ASSVLPDFSDEQF
TRBV20-1	SARPGGVQETQY
TRBV19	ASSSDARVSLH
TRBV27	ASSPQPVGEKLF
TRBV9	ASSVLGDATTQY
TRBV7-9	ASSHRPSGNHEQF
TRBV11-2	ASSLVTLWNEQY
TRBV20-1	SASRGGAATGELF
TRBV20-1	SARAFLAGTGETQY
TRBV11-3	ASSSHTDTQY
TRBV5-1	ASRDPNAYEQY
TRBV15	ATSRDRKRGETQY
TRBV15	ATSSVGPSYNEQF
TRBV20-1	SARPVMGGYT
TRBV15	ATSRGARGLAGGETQY
TRBV3-1	ASSPAAGTSGNTIY
TRBV5-4	ASSFLQGADGYT
TRBV28	ASSPGGTDTQY
TRBV20-1	SARGGQGLTEAF
TRBV28	ASSLLPGNGANVLT
TRBV3-1	ASSFLRGNEQF
TRBV30	AWEGGPYNEQF
TRBV11-2	ASSFDRDYGYT